Reported below is one TCR beta chain. CDR1 and CDR2 (germline): MDHEN, SYDVKM. There are 15 residues in the CDR3. Trimming removed 2 bases from V and 6 bases from J; junction bases left unmatched: 8. The data belong to a study of shared clonotypes between healthy human individuals. Clones were read by immunoSEQ multiplex PCR, and TCRdb kept only the in-frame ones, dropping some. This repertoire shows a few million clones, just over 90% found once; its top ten account for 0.39%. J is TRBJ2-5 and V is TRBV28; TRBD1 aligns across 8 bases. The specimen was naive CD4+ T cells from PBMCs. This sample's subset: CD45RA+ positively selected. This sequence was found in a man between 18 and 35 years old in good health. Some clones in this sample may be carry-over from other donors' samples. The CDR3 nucleotides read TGTGCCAGCAGTTTAGTGACAGGGGATATCAAGACCCAGTACTTC. As protein: CASSLVTGDIKTQYF.